A selection of T cell receptor beta chains follows, all from one sample in a study of Ad26.COV2.S vaccination and SARS-CoV-2 variants. The method was immunoSEQ multiplex PCR; TCRdb's version includes in-frame clones alone and lacks a portion of them. The data contain some 340,000 clones, approximately 86% of them singletons. The material was peripheral blood, obtained in a trial of Ad26.COV2.S vaccine versus placebo. Every receptor here comes from a person aged 18-65 years who received the Ad26.COV2.S COVID-19 vaccine or a placebo. Each CDR3 is given with its conserved first and last residue. Fields, in order: D gene, V gene, J gene, clone size, CDR3 protein, CDR3 DNA. D genes are given only for firm matches. A row's size may be missing; if present it is once, few, many or a size class.

TRBD1	TRBV7-9	TRBJ1-6	few	CASSLAGQGARSPLHF	TGTGCCAGCAGCTTAGCGGGACAGGGGGCGCGTTCACCCCTCCACTTT
-	TRBV6-2/TRBV6-3	TRBJ1-2	-	CASSLAEVYGYTF	TGTGCCAGCAGTTTGGCCGAGGTCTATGGCTACACCTTC
-	TRBV19	TRBJ2-7	few	CASSIGLEQYF	TGTGCCAGTAGTATTGGGCTCGAGCAGTACTTC
-	TRBV5-6	TRBJ2-7	few	CASTYPSHSNEQYF	TGTGCCAGCACCTACCCATCTCATTCAAACGAGCAGTACTTC
TRBD1	TRBV18	TRBJ1-3	once	CASSLNRGRGNTIYF	TGTGCCAGCTCACTCAACAGGGGGCGAGGAAACACCATATATTTT
-	TRBV21-1	TRBJ2-7	-	CASSPKGGTGYYFFWYF	TGTGCCAGCAGTCCAAAGGGGGGGACAGGATATTATTTTTTTTGGTACTTC
TRBD2	TRBV18	TRBJ2-2	-	CASSPPGLASTGELFF	TGTGCCAGCTCACCACCGGGACTAGCGAGCACCGGGGAGCTGTTTTTT
TRBD2	TRBV4-1	TRBJ2-2	-	CASSQDQRTSLPGELFF	TGCGCCAGCAGCCAAGATCAAAGGACTAGCCTGCCCGGGGAGCTGTTTTTT
-	TRBV19	TRBJ1-2	-	CASTSTGSYYGYTF	TGTGCCAGTACTTCTACTGGGTCGTACTATGGCTACACCTTC
-	TRBV7-2	TRBJ2-3	-	CASRGGLVDTQYF	TGTGCCAGCAGGGGGGGCCTGGTAGATACGCAGTATTTT
-	TRBV21-1	TRBJ2-1	-	CASSKGVAGRHEQFF	TGTGCCAGCAGCAAAGGTGTGGCAGGGCGGCATGAGCAGTTCTTC
-	TRBV27	TRBJ2-7	-	CASSLSRVPISGEQYF	TGTGCCAGCAGTTTATCAAGGGTCCCTATCTCGGGGGAGCAGTACTTC
TRBD1	TRBV11-1	TRBJ2-1	few	CASSTDRGREQFF	TGTGCCAGCAGCACCGACAGGGGGCGGGAGCAGTTCTTC
-	TRBV7-9	TRBJ1-5	-	CASSSWGSNQPQHF	TGTGCCAGCAGCTCATGGGGGAGCAATCAGCCCCAGCATTTT
-	TRBV9	TRBJ1-3	-	CASSPDVSSGNTIYF	TGTGCCAGCAGCCCGGACGTAAGCTCTGGAAACACCATATATTTT
TRBD2	TRBV7-2	TRBJ2-2	-	CASSLVRGRGGTGELFF	TGTGCCAGCAGCTTAGTTCGTGGGAGGGGTGGCACCGGGGAGCTGTTTTTT
-	TRBV2	TRBJ2-7	-	CARAKGLAYEQYF	TGTGCACGAGCTAAGGGGCTAGCCTACGAGCAGTACTTC
-	TRBV11-2	TRBJ2-2	-	CASSLEGPGELFF	TGTGCCAGCAGCTTAGAGGGACCCGGGGAGCTGTTTTTT
TRBD1	TRBV30	TRBJ1-2	-	CAWSVETGAGYGYTF	TGTGCCTGGAGTGTGGAGACAGGGGCCGGGTATGGCTACACCTTC
TRBD2	TRBV20-1	TRBJ2-1	-	CSASLASGGAGEQFF	TGCAGTGCTAGTTTGGCTAGCGGGGGGGCCGGGGAGCAGTTCTTC
TRBD1	TRBV18	TRBJ1-2	-	CASSPDRDYGYTF	TGTGCCAGCTCACCGGACAGGGACTATGGCTACACCTTC
-	TRBV4-3	TRBJ2-4	-	CASSPDLDSLGQNIQYF	TGCGCCAGCAGCCCAGACCTGGACAGTTTAGGTCAAAACATTCAGTACTTC